This T cell receptor (beta chain) was recovered during a study of T cells after yellow fever vaccination. Study-level points and caveats: Booster sampling recovered most clones from primary vaccination (around 96% CD4, around 88% CD8). Researchers cautioned that FACS-sorted repertoires could harbor abundant clonotypes contaminating from the bulk population.

About this clonotype: What it recognizes is unknown.

V lost 5 bases and J 6 bases, leaving 13 bases between the germline ends. The CDR3 is made up of 13 amino acids. TCRdb analysed the 5' RACE reads with MiXCR anew, one entry per CDR3 protein. There are about 320,000 distinct CDR3 sequences in the sample; approximately 12% occur only once, and 3% to 3.5% lies in the top ten. Sample: CD4+ T cells sorted from PBMCs, taken 45 days after the yellow fever booster vaccination. The rearrangement links TRBV23-1 to TRBJ1-2; D ambiguous. TRBV23-1 qualifies as an ORF whose function is uncertain. This TCR derives from a man aged 18-30 years who received the YFV17D yellow fever vaccine. CDR3 protein: CASSWGAVNGYTF. The CDR3 bases are TGCGCCAGCAGTTGGGGAGCAGTAAATGGCTACACCTTC.